This T cell receptor (beta chain) comes out of a study of PD-L1 blockade in urothelial cancer. In the study overall: Males with bladder-origin urothelial cancer made up about nine tenths of the roughly 29 patients.

TCRdb's table, derived via immunoSEQ multiplex PCR, lists solely in-frame clones and lacks some. In the table there are tens of thousands of clones, around 80% of which are singletons. On this clone itself: Its cognate antigen is unknown.

Broader study findings: Better progression-free and overall survival followed lower pretreatment blood clonality.

The CDR3 consists of 15 residues. The germline V gene encodes CDR1 SGHTA and CDR2 FQGNSA. J was trimmed by 7 bases and V by 5 bases; bases with no gene match: 9. The rearrangement links TRBV7-2 to TRBJ1-4; 8 nucleotides align to TRBD1. The source was PBMCs, collected around atezolizumab (anti-PD-L1) treatment. This receptor was taken from a man between 65 and 85 years old with urothelial cancer. CDR3 loop: CASSPQGAPSEKLFF. The CDR3, as DNA: TGTGCCAGCAGCCCCCAGGGGGCGCCGAGTGAAAAACTGTTTTTT.